This entry lists 5 T cell receptor beta chains sequenced from one sample in a study of blood T cell repertoires in COVID-19. Clones were sequenced by immunoSEQ multiplex PCR, and TCRdb holds only the in-frame ones, with some missing. The table lists 50,000 to 70,000 clones, roughly 90% of them singletons. The sample consisted of peripheral blood. All receptors derive from a woman older than 75 with active COVID-19.

This chain connects TRBV6-5 to TRBJ1-5, with 7 bases identical to TRBD1. V gave up 5 bases and J gave up 2 bases; unmatched junction bases: 3. This CDR3 contains 14 residues. CDR1 is MNHEY, CDR2 SVGAGI, per germline. CDR3 residues: CASSRQGGNQPQHF. In DNA form, the CDR3 reads TGTGCCAGCAGTCGACAGGGTGGCAATCAGCCCCAGCATTTT.

The rearrangement joins TRBV4-1 to TRBJ1-4; D uncertain. The CDR3 runs to 13 residues. Germline V gene data show CDR1 as MGHRA and CDR2 as YSYEKL. The V end lost 0 bases, the J end lost 9 bases, and 8 bases lay between the germline ends. The DNA for the CDR3 is TGCGCCAGCAGCCAAGATCTGGGCCAAAAACTGTTTTTT. The encoded protein is CASSQDLGQKLFF.

This chain connects TRBV25-1 to TRBJ1-1, with 7 bases fitting TRBD1. Germline CDR1 and CDR2: MGHDK and SYGVNS. Trimming took 7 bases from V and 5 from J; bases not matched to a gene: 7. The CDR3 runs to 13 residues. CDR3 DNA sequence: TGTGCCAGCATCCAGACAGGGCGGACTGAAGCTTTCTTT. It codes for CASIQTGRTEAFF.

The gene calls are TRBV18 and TRBJ2-5; a possible D gene is TRBD2 (6 bases). Deletions cut 3 bases from V and 5 bases from J, with 10 bases between. CDR3 length equals 13 residues. CDR1 and CDR2 from the germline V gene are KGHSH and LQKENI. The CDR3 nucleotides are TGTGCCAGCTCACCGGAGGGCCGGGAGACCCAGTACTTC. This codes for CASSPEGRETQYF.

The chain uses TRBV14 and TRBJ2-4; D is possibly TRBD1 (5 bases). This CDR3 region has 14 residues. Trimming left V 1 base short and J 1 base short, with 5 bases between. Germline values: CDR1 SGHDN, CDR2 FVKESK. For the CDR3, the DNA is TGTGCCAGCAGCCAAGCAGGGGCCAAAAACATTCAGTACTTC. It is translated as CASSQAGAKNIQYF.